One and the same sample provided the 8 T cell receptor beta chains below, sequenced in a study of blood T cell repertoires in COVID-19. The assay was immunoSEQ multiplex PCR, and TCRdb's table has in-frame clones only and misses some. The table includes approximately 450,000 clones, 75% to 90% detected once. The sequenced sample consisted of PBMCs or T cells enriched from blood (not recorded which). The receptors were gathered from a man aged 30-40 years who had recovered from COVID-19.

The count of this clone is one. V usage is TRBV4-1 and J usage is TRBJ2-7, with 14 bases identical to TRBD2. The CDR3 runs to 15 residues. Trimming at V came to 4 bases and at J to 2 bases, leaving 1 base not matched to a gene. The germline V gene has CDR1 MGHRA and CDR2 YSYEKL. CDR3 coding DNA: TGCGCCAGCAGCCCGGGACTAGCGGGGGCCTACGAGCAGTACTTC. Translated: CASSPGLAGAYEQYF.

CDR3 coding DNA: TGTGCCAGCAGCTTGGGCAGTCCCTACGAGCAGTACTTC. The encoded protein is CASSLGSPYEQYF. The rearrangement uses TRBV5-6 and TRBJ2-7; D unclear. CDR1 is SGHDT and CDR2 is YYEEEE in the germline V gene. Trimming pared 0 bases from V and 2 bases from J, leaving 6 bases between. This CDR3 contains 13 residues.

The V gene is TRBV7-9, the J gene TRBJ2-1; 15 nucleotides align to TRBD2. The V and J ends lost 0 bases and 8 bases, in that order; junction bases with no gene match: 2. The CDR3 has 16 amino acids. Germline CDR1 reads SEHNR; CDR2 reads FQNEAQ (reference sequence). CDR3 region: CASSLAGLAGGDEQFF. For the CDR3, the DNA is TGTGCCAGCAGCTTAGCTGGACTAGCGGGAGGGGATGAGCAGTTCTTC.

A few counts support this clone. The chain recombines TRBV19 with TRBJ1-6, with 7 bases lining up with TRBD1. CDR1 and CDR2 (germline): LNHDA, SQIVND (reference sequence). V lost 7 bases, J lost 7 bases, and 7 bases stayed unmatched. The CDR3 covers 14 residues. The DNA of the CDR3 is TGTGCCAGTACCGTGACAGGGATGAATTCACCCCTCCACTTT. It specifies CASTVTGMNSPLHF.

The chain carries TRBV5-8 and TRBJ2-3, with 7 bases fitting TRBD2. V shed 5 bases, J shed 0 bases, and the junction held 15 bases outside the gene matches. The CDR3 spans 18 residues. Germline V gene data show CDR1 as SGHTS and CDR2 as YDEGEE. The CDR3 DNA follows: TGTGCCAGCAGTCAGGTCGGGAGGCCACTATTGAGCACAGATACGCAGTATTTT. Translation gives CASSQVGRPLLSTDTQYF.

The chain is built from TRBV5-6 and TRBJ2-7; tentatively, D is TRBD2 (7 bases). The V end was cut by 0 bases, the J end by 6 bases, with 16 bases between. CDR1 and CDR2 (germline): SGHDT, YYEEEE. This CDR3 is built from 15 residues. This CDR3 is CASSLVAGALGEQYF. CDR3 DNA: TGTGCCAGCAGCTTGGTGGCGGGGGCGCTTGGCGAGCAGTACTTC.

CDR3 in DNA: TGTGCCAGTAGTATCGGAGGGGGCGCGAATTCCGAGCAGTACTTC. Protein sequence: CASSIGGGANSEQYF. This chain uses TRBV19 with TRBJ2-7; D perhaps matches TRBD1 (7 bases). The CDR3 covers 15 residues. Germline CDR1 is LNHDA and CDR2 is SQIVND (reference sequence). Trimming stripped 3 bases from V and 6 bases from J, with 18 bases between.

This clone was picked up one time. The chain carries TRBV29-1 and TRBJ2-7; 8 bases fit TRBD2. The CDR3 is 15 amino acids. The trim removed 3 bases at V and 0 bases at J, leaving 7 bases unmatched. Germline assignment: CDR1 SQVTM and CDR2 ANQGSEA. The CDR3 DNA follows: TGCAGCGTTGACGGTGAGCGGGGGTCCTCCTACGAGCAGTACTTC. Translation: CSVDGERGSSYEQYF.